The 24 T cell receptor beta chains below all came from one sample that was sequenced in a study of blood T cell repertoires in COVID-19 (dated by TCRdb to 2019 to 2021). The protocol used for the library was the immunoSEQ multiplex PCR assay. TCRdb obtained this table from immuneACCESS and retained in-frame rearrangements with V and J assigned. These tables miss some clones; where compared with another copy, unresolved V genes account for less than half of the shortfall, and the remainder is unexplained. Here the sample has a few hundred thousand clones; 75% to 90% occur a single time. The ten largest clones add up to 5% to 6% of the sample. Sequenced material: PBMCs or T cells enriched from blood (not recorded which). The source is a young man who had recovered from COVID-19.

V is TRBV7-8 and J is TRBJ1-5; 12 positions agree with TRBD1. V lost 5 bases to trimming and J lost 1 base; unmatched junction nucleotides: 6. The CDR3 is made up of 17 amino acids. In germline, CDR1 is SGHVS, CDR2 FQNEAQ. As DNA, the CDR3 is TGTGCCAGCAGCCGAGGGACAGGGGGCTGGAGCAATCAGCCCCAGCATTTT. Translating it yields CASSRGTGGWSNQPQHF. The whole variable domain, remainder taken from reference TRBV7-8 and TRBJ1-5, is GAGVSQSPRYKVAKRGQDVALRCDPISGHVSLFWYQQALGQGPEFLTYFQNEAQLDKSGLPSDRFFAERPEGSVSTLKIQRTQQEDSAVYLCASSRGTGGWSNQPQHFGDGTRLSIL.

CDR3 sequence: CASSSLVAGRGDQYF. CDR3 in DNA: TGTGCCAGCAGCTCCTTAGTAGCGGGGCGGGGGGACCAGTACTTC. V gene TRBV7-7 combines with J gene TRBJ2-5; 8 nucleotides align to TRBD2. CDR3 length: 15 amino acids. The germline V gene has CDR1 SSHAT and CDR2 FNYEAQ (reference sequence). The J segment lost 10 bases and the V segment lost 4 bases, leaving 14 bases of the junction unmatched.

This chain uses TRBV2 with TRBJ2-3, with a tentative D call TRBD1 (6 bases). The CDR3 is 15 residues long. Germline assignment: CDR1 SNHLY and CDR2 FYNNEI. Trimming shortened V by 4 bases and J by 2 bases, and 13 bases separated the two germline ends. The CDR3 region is CASSVRRGFTDTQYF. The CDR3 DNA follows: TGTGCCAGCAGTGTCCGCAGGGGTTTCACAGATACGCAGTATTTT. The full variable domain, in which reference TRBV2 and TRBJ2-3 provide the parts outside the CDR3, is EPEVTQTPSHQVTQMGQEVILRCVPISNHLYFYWYRQILGQKVEFLVSFYNNEISEKSEIFDDQFSVERPDGSNFTLKIRSTKLEDSAMYFCASSVRRGFTDTQYFGPGTRLTVL.

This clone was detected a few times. CDR3 DNA sequence: TGTGCCAGCAGCCCAAATAGCGGGGGACCACAGTTCTTC. Its translation is CASSPNSGGPQFF. The chain is built from TRBV7-2 and TRBJ2-1; 9 bases map to TRBD2. The germline V gene encodes CDR1 SGHTA and CDR2 FQGNSA. The CDR3 is 13 amino acids. With V trimmed by 5 bases and J by 13 bases, 9 bases remained unmatched.

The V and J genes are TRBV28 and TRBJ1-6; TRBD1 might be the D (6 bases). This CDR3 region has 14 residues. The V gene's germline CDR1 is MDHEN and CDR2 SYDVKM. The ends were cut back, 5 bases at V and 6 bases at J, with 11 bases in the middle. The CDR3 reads CASSPRTANSPLHF. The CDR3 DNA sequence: TGTGCCAGCAGTCCCAGGACAGCTAATTCACCCCTCCACTTT.

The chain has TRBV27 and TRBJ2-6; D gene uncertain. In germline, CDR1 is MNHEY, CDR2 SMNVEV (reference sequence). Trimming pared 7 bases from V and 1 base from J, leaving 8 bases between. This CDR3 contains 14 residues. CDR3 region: CASTEVSGANVLTF. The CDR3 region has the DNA TGTGCCAGCACCGAGGTATCTGGGGCCAACGTCCTGACTTTC.

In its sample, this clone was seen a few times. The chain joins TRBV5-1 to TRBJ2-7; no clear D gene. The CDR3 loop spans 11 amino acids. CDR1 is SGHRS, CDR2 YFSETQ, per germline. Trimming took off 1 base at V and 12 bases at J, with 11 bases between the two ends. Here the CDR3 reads CASSLNGYRYF. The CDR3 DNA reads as TGCGCCAGCAGCTTGAACGGGTATCGGTACTTC.

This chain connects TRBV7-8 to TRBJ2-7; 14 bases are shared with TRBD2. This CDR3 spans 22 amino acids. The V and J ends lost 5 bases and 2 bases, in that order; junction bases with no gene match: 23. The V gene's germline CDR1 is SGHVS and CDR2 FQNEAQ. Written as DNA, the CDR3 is TGTGCCAGCAGCGCGCCAGGGGGCGGGACTAGCGGGGGTAGTAGAGGCCCCTACGAGCAGTACTTC. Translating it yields CASSAPGGGTSGGSRGPYEQYF.

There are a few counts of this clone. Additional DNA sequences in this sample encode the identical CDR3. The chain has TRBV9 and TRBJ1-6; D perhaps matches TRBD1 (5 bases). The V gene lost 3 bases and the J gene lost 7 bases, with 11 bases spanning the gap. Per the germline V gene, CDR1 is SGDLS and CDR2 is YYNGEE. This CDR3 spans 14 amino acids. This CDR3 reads CASSAGGGNSPLHF. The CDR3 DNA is TGTGCCAGCAGCGCCGGGGGAGGGAATTCACCCCTCCACTTT.

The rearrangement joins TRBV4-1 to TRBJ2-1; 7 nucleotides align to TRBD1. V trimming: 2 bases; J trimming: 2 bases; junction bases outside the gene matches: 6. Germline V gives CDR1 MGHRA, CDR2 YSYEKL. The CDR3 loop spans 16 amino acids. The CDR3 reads CASSQTGQAPYNEQFF. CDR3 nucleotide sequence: TGCGCCAGCAGCCAAACAGGACAGGCCCCCTACAATGAGCAGTTCTTC.

CDR3 sequence (DNA): TGTGCCAGCAGTTTTTCCAGGGGGGCAGATACGCAGTATTTT. This encodes CASSFSRGADTQYF. The V call is TRBV28, the J call TRBJ2-3, with a possible D match to TRBD1 (7 bases). CDR3 length equals 14 residues. V lost 3 bases and J 4 bases, leaving 11 bases between the germline ends. Germline assignment: CDR1 MDHEN and CDR2 SYDVKM.

The CDR3 spells CASIAGGAGTGELFF. The DNA for the CDR3 is TGCGCCAGCATCGCCGGGGGGGCCGGCACCGGGGAGCTGTTTTTT. The gene calls are TRBV5-1 and TRBJ2-2; TRBD2 agrees at 8 bases. The J segment lost 4 bases and the V segment lost 6 bases, leaving 8 bases of the junction unmatched. This CDR3 comprises 15 residues. Germline V CDR1 and CDR2: SGHRS, YFSETQ.

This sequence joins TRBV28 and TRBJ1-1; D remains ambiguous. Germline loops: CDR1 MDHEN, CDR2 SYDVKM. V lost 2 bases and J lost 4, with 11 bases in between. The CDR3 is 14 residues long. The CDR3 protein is CASSLGGRGTEAFF. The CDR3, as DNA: TGTGCCAGCAGTTTAGGAGGACGCGGCACTGAAGCTTTCTTT.

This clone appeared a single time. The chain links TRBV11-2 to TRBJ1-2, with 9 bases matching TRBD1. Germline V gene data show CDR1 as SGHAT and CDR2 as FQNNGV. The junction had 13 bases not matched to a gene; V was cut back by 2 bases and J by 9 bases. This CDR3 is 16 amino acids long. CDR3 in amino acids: CASSLPGDREVESYTF. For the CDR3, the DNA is TGTGCCAGCAGCTTACCAGGGGACAGGGAAGTGGAGAGCTACACCTTC.

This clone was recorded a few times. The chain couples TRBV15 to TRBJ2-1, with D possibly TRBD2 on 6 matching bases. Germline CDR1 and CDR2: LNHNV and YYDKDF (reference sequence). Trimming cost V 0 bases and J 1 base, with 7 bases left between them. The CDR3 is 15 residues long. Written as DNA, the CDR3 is TGTGCCACCAGCAGAGATGGGAGGTCCTACAATGAGCAGTTCTTC. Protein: CATSRDGRSYNEQFF.

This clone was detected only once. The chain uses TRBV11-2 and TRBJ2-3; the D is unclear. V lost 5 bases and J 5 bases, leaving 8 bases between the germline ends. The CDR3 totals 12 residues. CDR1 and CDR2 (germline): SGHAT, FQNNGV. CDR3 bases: TGTGCCAGCAGCACCTCGAGAGATACGCAGTATTTT. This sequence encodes CASSTSRDTQYF. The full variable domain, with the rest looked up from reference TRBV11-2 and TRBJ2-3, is EAGVAQSPRYKIIEKRQSVAFWCNPISGHATLYWYQQILGQGPKLLIQFQNNGVVDDSQLPKDRFSAERLKGVDSTLKIQPAKLEDSAVYLCASSTSRDTQYFGPGTRLTVL.

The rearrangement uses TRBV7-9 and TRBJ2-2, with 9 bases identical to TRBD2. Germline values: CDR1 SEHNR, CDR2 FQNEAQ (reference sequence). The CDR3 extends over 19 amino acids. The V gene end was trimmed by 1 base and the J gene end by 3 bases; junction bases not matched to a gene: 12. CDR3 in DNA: TGTGCCAGCAGCTTAGGACCCCCCGGCGGGGGGGTAGACACCGGGGAGCTGTTTTTT. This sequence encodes CASSLGPPGGGVDTGELFF.

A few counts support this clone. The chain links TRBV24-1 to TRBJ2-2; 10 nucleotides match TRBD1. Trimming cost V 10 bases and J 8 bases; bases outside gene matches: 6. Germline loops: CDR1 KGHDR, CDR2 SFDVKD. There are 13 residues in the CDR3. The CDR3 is CATTTGGLGELFF. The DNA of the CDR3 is TGTGCCACTACGACAGGGGGCTTGGGGGAGCTGTTTTTT.

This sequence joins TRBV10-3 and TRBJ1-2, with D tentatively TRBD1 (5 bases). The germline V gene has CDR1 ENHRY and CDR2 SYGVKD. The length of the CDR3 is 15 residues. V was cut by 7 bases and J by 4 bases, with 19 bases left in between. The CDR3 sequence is CAITAGTAPRYGYTF. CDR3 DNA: TGTGCCATCACTGCGGGGACGGCACCTCGCTATGGCTACACCTTC.

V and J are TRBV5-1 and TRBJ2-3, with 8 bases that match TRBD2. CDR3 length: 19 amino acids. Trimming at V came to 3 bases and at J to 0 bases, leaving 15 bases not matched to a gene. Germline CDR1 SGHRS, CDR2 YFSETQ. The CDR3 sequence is CASSSMVVAGTLSTDTQYF. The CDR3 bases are TGCGCCAGCAGCTCCATGGTGGTAGCGGGGACCCTTAGCACAGATACGCAGTATTTT.

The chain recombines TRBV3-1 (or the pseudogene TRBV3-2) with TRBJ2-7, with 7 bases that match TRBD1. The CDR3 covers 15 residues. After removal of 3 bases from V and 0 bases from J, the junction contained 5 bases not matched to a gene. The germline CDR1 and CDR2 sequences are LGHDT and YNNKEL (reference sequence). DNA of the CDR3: TGTGCCAGCAGCCAGGGACAGCTCAGCTCCTACGAGCAGTACTTC. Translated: CASSQGQLSSYEQYF.

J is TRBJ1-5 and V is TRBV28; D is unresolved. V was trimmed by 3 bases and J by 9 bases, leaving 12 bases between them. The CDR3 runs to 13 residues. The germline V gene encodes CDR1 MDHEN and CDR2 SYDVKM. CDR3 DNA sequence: TGTGCCAGCAGTTTCCCCAGTCCCAGGCCCCAGCATTTT. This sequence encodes CASSFPSPRPQHF.

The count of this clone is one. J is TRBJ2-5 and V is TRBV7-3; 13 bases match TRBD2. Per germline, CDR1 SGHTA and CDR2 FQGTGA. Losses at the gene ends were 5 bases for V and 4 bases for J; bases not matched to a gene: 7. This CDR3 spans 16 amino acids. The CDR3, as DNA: TGTGCCAGCAGCCTACTAGCGGGGGGGGCCTCAGAGACCCAGTACTTC. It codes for CASSLLAGGASETQYF.

The CDR3 spells CASSQGAGDTGELFF. In nucleotides, the CDR3 is TGCGCCAGCAGCCAGGGGGCGGGGGACACCGGGGAGCTGTTTTTT. The genes are TRBV5-1 and TRBJ2-2; TRBD1 is a possible D gene (8 bases). Trimming cost V 4 bases and J 3 bases, with 13 bases left between them. Germline V gene data show CDR1 as SGHRS and CDR2 as YFSETQ. The length of the CDR3 is 15 residues.